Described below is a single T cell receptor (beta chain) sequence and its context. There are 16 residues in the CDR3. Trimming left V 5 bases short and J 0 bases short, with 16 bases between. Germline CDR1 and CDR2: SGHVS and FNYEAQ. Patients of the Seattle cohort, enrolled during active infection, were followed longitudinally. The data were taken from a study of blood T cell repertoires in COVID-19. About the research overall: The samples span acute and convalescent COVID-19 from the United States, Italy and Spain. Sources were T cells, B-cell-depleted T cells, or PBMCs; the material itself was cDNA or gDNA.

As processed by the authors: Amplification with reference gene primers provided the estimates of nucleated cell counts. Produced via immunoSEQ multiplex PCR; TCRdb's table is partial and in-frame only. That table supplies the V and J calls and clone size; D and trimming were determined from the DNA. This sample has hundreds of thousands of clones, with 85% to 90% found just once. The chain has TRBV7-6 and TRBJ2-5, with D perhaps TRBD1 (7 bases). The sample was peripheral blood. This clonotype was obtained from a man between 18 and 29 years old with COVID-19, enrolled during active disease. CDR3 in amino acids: CASSPPGRGDQETQYF. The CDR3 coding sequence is TGTGCCAGCAGCCCCCCAGGCAGGGGGGACCAAGAGACCCAGTACTTC.